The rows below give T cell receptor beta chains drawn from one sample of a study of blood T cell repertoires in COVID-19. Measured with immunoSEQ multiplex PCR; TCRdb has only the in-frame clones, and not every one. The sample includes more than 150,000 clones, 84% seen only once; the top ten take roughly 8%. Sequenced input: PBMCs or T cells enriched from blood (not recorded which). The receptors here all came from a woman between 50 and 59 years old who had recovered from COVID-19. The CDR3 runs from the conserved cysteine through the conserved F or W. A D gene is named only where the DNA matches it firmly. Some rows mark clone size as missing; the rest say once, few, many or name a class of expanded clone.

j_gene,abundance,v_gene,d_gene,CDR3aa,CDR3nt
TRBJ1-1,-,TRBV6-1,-,CASREDREAFF,TGTGCCAGCAGAGAAGACAGGGAAGCTTTCTTT
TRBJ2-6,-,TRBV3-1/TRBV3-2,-,CASDSSGANVLTF,TGTGCCAGCGACAGCTCTGGGGCCAACGTCCTGACTTTC
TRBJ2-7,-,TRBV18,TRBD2,CASSQVTSSNEQYF,TGTGCCAGCTCGCAAGTGACTAGCTCAAACGAGCAGTACTTC
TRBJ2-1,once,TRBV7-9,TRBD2,CASSHGGGVVPNEQFF,TGTGCCAGCAGCCATGGGGGAGGGGTGGTACCCAATGAGCAGTTCTTC
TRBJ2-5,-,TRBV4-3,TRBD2,CASSQDVAGRGETQYF,TGCGCCAGCAGCCAAGATGTAGCGGGGCGAGGTGAGACCCAGTACTTC
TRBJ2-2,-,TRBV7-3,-,CASSAQAEGGELFF,TGTGCCAGCAGCGCACAAGCCGAGGGCGGGGAGCTGTTTTTT
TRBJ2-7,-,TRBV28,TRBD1,CASSTNRQGNYEQYF,TGTGCCAGCAGCACTAATCGACAGGGAAACTACGAGCAGTACTTC
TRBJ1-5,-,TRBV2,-,CASTPDSYNQPQHF,TGTGCCAGCACCCCGGACAGTTACAATCAGCCCCAGCATTTT
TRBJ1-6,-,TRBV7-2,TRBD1,CASSPSRDRVPLHF,TGTGCCAGCAGCCCATCCCGGGACAGGGTACCCCTCCACTTT
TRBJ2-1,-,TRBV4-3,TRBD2,CASSSLAASNEQFF,TGCGCCAGCAGCTCGCTAGCGGCGAGTAATGAGCAGTTCTTC
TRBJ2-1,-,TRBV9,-,CASSVASGRKYNEQFF,TGTGCCAGCAGCGTAGCTTCGGGTAGGAAGTACAATGAGCAGTTCTTC
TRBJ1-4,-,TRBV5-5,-,CASSLMGVGEKLFF,TGTGCCAGCAGCTTGATGGGAGTGGGCGAAAAACTGTTTTTT
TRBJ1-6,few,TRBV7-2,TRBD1,CASSLFRDRGNSPLHF,TGTGCCAGCAGCTTATTCCGGGACAGGGGAAATTCACCCCTCCACTTT
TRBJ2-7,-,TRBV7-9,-,CASSLGLFEEQYF,TGTGCCAGCAGCTTAGGACTTTTCGAAGAGCAGTACTTC
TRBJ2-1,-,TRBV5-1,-,CASSLDSPLYNEQFF,TGCGCCAGCAGCTTGGATTCCCCCCTCTACAATGAGCAGTTCTTC
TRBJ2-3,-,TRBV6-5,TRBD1,CASSYRQGLGTDTQYF,TGTGCCAGCAGTTACCGACAGGGGTTGGGCACAGATACGCAGTATTTT
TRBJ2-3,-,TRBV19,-,CASQSTGGRTDTQYF,TGTGCCAGTCAGTCAACGGGGGGCCGCACAGATACGCAGTATTTT
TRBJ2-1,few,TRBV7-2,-,CASSADSSSYNEQFF,TGTGCCAGCAGCGCTGACTCCTCCTCCTACAATGAGCAGTTCTTC
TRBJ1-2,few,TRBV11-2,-,CASSLDRRSKSMGYTF,TGTGCCAGCAGCTTAGATAGGAGGTCCAAGTCTATGGGCTACACCTTC
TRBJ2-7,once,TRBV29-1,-,CSVATGSEQYF,TGCAGCGTCGCGACGGGGTCCGAGCAGTACTTC
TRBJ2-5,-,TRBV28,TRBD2,CASSPPPGLAGRQETQYF,TGTGCCAGCAGTCCCCCCCCGGGGCTAGCGGGCCGACAAGAGACCCAGTACTTC
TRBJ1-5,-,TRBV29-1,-,CSVGENSNQPQHF,TGCAGCGTTGGGGAGAATAGCAATCAGCCCCAGCATTTT
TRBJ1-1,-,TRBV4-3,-,CASSQDSRNTEAFF,TGCGCCAGCAGCCAAGATAGCAGGAACACTGAAGCTTTCTTT
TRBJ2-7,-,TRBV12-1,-,CASSVLAGSYEQYF,TGTGCCAGCAGCGTACTAGCGGGCTCCTACGAGCAGTACTTC
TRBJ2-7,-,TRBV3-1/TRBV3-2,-,CASSLGTEQYF,TGTGCCAGCAGCCTTGGGACAGAGCAGTACTTC
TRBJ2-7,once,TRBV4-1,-,CASSQQQGRYEQYF,TGCGCCAGCAGCCAACAACAGGGCAGGTACGAGCAGTACTTC
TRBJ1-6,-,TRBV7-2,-,CASSLRGKDNSPLHF,TGTGCCAGCAGCTTAAGGGGAAAGGACAATTCACCCCTCCACTTT
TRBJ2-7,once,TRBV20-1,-,CSLRFSYEQYF,TGCAGTTTGCGGTTCTCCTACGAGCAGTACTTC
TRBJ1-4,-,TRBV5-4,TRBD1,CASSPGGTAGDEKLFF,TGTGCCAGCAGCCCAGGGGGGACAGCAGGGGATGAAAAACTGTTTTTT
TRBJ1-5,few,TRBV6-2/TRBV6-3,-,CASSYSFGNQPQHF,TGTGCCAGCAGTTACAGTTTCGGGAATCAGCCCCAGCATTTT
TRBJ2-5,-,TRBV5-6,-,CASSLRETQYF,TGTGCCAGCAGCTTACGGGAGACCCAGTACTTC
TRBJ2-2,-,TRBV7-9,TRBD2,CASSPGGAEAGELFF,TGTGCCAGCAGCCCCGGGGGGGCCGAGGCCGGGGAGCTGTTTTTT
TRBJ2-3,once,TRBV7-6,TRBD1,CASSYRTGGRPRGTDTQYF,TGTGCCAGCAGCTACAGGACAGGAGGAAGGCCGCGGGGCACAGATACGCAGTATTTT
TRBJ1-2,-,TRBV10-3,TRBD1,CAIIDRDRDYGYTF,TGTGCCATCATCGACCGGGACAGAGACTATGGCTACACCTTC
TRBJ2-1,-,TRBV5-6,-,CASSQLGVGQEGREQFF,TGTGCCAGCAGCCAGCTTGGCGTTGGGCAGGAGGGTCGTGAGCAGTTCTTC
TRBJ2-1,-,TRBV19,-,CASRGLAAHEQFF,TGTGCCAGTAGGGGACTGGCAGCCCATGAGCAGTTCTTC
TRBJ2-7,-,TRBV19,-,CASSYMGAVVYEQYF,TGTGCCAGTAGTTACATGGGGGCGGTTGTCTACGAGCAGTACTTC
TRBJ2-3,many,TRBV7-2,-,CASRETPSTDTQYF,TGTGCCAGCAGAGAGACACCTAGCACAGATACGCAGTATTTT
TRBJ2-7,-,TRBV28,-,CASSLAVSPYEQYF,TGTGCCAGCAGTTTGGCGGTTTCACCCTACGAGCAGTACTTC
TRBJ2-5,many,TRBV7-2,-,CASSRSASQETQYF,TGTGCCAGCAGCCGGTCGGCTAGCCAAGAGACCCAGTACTTC
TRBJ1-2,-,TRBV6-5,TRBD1,CASSSGGRSGYTF,TGTGCCAGCAGTTCAGGGGGCAGAAGTGGCTACACCTTC
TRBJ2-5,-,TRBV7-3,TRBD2,CASSLAGLQETQYF,TGTGCCAGCAGCCTAGCGGGCCTCCAAGAGACCCAGTACTTC
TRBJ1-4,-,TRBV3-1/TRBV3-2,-,CASSHFKNEKLFF,TGTGCCAGCAGCCACTTTAAAAATGAAAAACTGTTTTTT
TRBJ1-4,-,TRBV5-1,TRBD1,CASSLVGQGEKLFF,TGCGCCAGCAGCTTGGTGGGACAGGGTGAAAAACTGTTTTTT
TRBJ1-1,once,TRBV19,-,CASSGQDTEAFF,TGTGCCAGTAGTGGGCAGGACACTGAAGCTTTCTTT
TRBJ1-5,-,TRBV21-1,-,CASRSSTGSNNQPQHF,TGTGCCAGCAGGTCTTCGACAGGGAGCAACAATCAGCCCCAGCATTTT
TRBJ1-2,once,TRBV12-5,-,CASGLSGNISPNYGYTF,TGTGCTAGTGGTTTGTCAGGGAACATCTCTCCTAACTATGGCTACACCTTC
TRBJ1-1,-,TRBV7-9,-,CASSLTHGTEAFF,TGTGCCAGCAGCTTAACCCACGGCACTGAAGCTTTCTTT
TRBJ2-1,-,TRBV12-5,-,CASGLGLKAGDEQFF,TGTGCTAGTGGTCTAGGACTCAAGGCCGGGGATGAGCAGTTCTTC
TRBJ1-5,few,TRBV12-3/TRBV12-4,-,CASSFQGNQPQHF,TGTGCCAGCAGTTTTCAGGGGAATCAGCCCCAGCATTTT
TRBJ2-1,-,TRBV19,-,CASISVNEQFF,TGTGCCAGTATTTCTGTTAATGAGCAGTTCTTC
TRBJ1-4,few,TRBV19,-,CASKGLGKANEKLFF,TGTGCCAGTAAGGGTCTCGGGAAGGCTAATGAAAAACTGTTTTTT
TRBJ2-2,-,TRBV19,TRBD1,CATEDRPTGELFF,TGTGCCACAGAGGACAGGCCCACCGGGGAGCTGTTTTTT
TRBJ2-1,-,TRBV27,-,CASSLSTGLNFNEQFF,TGTGCCAGCAGTTTATCGACGGGACTCAACTTCAATGAGCAGTTCTTC
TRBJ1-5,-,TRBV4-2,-,CASSQDLARLGGQPQHF,TGTGCCAGCAGCCAAGATCTCGCCCGGTTAGGGGGTCAGCCCCAGCATTTT
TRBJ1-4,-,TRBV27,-,CASSRAGKSEKLFF,TGTGCCAGCAGTCGCGCAGGGAAATCTGAAAAACTGTTTTTT
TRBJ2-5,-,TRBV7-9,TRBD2,CASSRTSGRGETQYF,TGTGCCAGCAGCAGGACTAGCGGGAGAGGGGAGACCCAGTACTTC
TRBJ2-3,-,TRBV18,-,CASSPTNSGTDTQYF,TGTGCCAGCTCACCTACTAATTCGGGCACAGATACGCAGTATTTT
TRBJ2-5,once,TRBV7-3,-,CASSPGAGRLETQYF,TGTGCCAGCAGCCCAGGGGCAGGGAGATTGGAGACCCAGTACTTC
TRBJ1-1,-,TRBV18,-,CASSPGHQNTEAFF,TGTGCCAGCTCACCAGGACACCAGAACACTGAAGCTTTCTTT